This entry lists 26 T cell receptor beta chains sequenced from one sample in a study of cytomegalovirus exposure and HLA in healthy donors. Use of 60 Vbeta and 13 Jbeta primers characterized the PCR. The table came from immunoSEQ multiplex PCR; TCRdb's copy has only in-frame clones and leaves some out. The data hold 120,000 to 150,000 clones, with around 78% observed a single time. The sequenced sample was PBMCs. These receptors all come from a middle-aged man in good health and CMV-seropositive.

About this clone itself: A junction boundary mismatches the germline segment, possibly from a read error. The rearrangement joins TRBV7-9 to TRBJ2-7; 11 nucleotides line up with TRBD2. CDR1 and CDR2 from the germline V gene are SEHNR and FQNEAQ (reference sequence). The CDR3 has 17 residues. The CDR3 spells CSSNPPGTSGMGYEQYF. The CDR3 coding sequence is TGTTCCAGCAACCCTCCCGGGACTAGCGGTATGGGGTACGAGCAGTACTTC.

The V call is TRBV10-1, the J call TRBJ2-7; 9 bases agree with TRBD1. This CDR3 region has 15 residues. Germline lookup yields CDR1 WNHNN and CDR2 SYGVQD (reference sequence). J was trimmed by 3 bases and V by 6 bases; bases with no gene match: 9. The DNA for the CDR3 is TGCGCCAGCAGCCCCCCCGACAGGGGGTACTACGAGCAGTACTTC. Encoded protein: CASSPPDRGYYEQYF.

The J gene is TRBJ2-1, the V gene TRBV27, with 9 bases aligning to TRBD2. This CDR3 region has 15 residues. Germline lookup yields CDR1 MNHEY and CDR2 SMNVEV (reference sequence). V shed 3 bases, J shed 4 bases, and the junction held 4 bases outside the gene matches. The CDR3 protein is CASSFMRGGYNEQFF. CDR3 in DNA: TGTGCCAGCAGTTTTATGCGGGGGGGTTACAATGAGCAGTTCTTC.

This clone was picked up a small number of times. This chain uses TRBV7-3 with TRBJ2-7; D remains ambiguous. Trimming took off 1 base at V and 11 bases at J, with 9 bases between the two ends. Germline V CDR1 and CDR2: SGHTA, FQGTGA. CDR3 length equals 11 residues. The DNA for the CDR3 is TGTGCCAGCAGCTTAAATCTTTTCGAGTACTTC. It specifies CASSLNLFEYF.

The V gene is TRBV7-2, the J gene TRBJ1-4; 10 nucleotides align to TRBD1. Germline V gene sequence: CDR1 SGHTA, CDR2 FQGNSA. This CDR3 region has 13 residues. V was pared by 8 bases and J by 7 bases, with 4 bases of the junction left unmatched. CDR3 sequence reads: CASARDRGEKLFF. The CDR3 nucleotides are TGTGCCAGCGCCCGGGACAGGGGTGAAAAACTGTTTTTT.

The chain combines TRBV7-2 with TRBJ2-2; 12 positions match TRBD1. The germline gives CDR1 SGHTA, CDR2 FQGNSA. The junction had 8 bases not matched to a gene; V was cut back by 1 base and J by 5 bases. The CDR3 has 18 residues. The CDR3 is CASSLGRDRGLVTGELFF. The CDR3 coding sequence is TGTGCCAGCAGCTTAGGCCGGGACAGGGGGCTTGTAACCGGGGAGCTGTTTTTT.

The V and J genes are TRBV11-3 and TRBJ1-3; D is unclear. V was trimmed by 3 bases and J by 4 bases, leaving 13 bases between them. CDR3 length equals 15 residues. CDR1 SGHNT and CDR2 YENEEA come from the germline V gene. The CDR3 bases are TGTGCCAGCAGCTTGACCCGGGGAAGGGGAAACACCATATATTTT. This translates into CASSLTRGRGNTIYF. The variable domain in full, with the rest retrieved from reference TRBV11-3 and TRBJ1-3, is EAGVVQSPRYKIIEKKQPVAFWCNPISGHNTLYWYLQNLGQGPELLIRYENEEAVDDSQLPKDRFSAERLKGVDSTLKIQPAELGDSAVYLCASSLTRGRGNTIYFGEGSWLTVV.

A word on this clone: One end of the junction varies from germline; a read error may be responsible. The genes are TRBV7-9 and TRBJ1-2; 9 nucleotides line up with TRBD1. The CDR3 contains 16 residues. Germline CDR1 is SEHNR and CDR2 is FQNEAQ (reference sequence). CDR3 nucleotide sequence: TGTTCCAGCAGCTTAGCCGGGACAGGGCTCGTCTATGGCTACACCTTC. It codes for CSSSLAGTGLVYGYTF.

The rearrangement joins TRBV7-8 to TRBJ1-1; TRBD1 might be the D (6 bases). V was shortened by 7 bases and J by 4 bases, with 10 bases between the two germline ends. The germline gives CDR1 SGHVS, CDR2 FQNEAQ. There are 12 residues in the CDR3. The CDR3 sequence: CASTTGSTEAFF. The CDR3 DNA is TGTGCCAGCACGACAGGAAGCACTGAAGCTTTCTTT.

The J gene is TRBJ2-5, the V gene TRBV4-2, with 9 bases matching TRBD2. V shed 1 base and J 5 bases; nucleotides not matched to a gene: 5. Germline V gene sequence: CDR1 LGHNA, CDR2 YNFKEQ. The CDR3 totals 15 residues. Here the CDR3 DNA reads TGTGCCAGCAGCCAAGCTCTAGCGGGGTTTGAGACCCAGTACTTC. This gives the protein CASSQALAGFETQYF.

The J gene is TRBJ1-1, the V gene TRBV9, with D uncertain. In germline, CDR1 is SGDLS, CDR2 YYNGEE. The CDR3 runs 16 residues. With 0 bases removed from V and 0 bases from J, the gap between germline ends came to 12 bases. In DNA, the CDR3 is TGTGCCAGCAGCGTAGGGTCCGCGCCGCTGAACACTGAAGCTTTCTTT. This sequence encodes CASSVGSAPLNTEAFF.

CDR3: CASSIGQIGHEQYF. CDR3 nucleotide sequence: TGTGCCAGCAGCATAGGACAAATCGGCCACGAGCAGTACTTC. The V call is TRBV7-9, the J call TRBJ2-7, with D maybe TRBD1 (5 bases). The germline V and J ends were trimmed by 5 bases and 5 bases, with 16 bases remaining between them. The CDR3 runs to 14 residues. CDR1 and CDR2 (germline): SEHNR, FQNEAQ (reference sequence).

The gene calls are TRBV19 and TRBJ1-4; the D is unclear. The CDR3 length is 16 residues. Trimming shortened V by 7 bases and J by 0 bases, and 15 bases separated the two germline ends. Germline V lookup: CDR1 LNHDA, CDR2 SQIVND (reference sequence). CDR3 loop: CASTIRPAATNEKLFF. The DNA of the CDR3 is TGTGCCAGTACAATCAGGCCAGCCGCAACTAATGAAAAACTGTTTTTT.

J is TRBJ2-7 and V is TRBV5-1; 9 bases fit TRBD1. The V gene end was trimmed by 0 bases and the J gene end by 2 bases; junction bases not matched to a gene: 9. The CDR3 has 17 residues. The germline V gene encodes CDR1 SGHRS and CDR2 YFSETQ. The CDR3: CASSLDGTGLGAYEQYF. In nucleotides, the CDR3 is TGCGCCAGCAGCTTGGACGGGACAGGGCTTGGGGCCTACGAGCAGTACTTC.

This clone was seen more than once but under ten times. This CDR3 is CATSRDDWDRNIQYF. In DNA form, the CDR3 reads TGTGCCACCAGCAGAGATGACTGGGACAGAAACATTCAGTACTTC. V usage is TRBV15 and J usage is TRBJ2-4, with 7 positions matching TRBD1. The CDR3 has 15 amino acids. Germline-derived CDR1 and CDR2 are LNHNV and YYDKDF (reference sequence). Germline trimming cut 0 bases from V and 6 bases from J; bases unmatched to any gene: 5. The entire variable domain, with the rest obtained from reference TRBV15 and TRBJ2-4, is as follows: DAMVIQNPRYQVTQFGKPVTLSCSQTLNHNVMYWYQQKSSQAPKLLFHYYDKDFNNEADTPDNFQSRRPNTSFCFLDIRSPGLGDTAMYLCATSRDDWDRNIQYFGAGTRLSVL.

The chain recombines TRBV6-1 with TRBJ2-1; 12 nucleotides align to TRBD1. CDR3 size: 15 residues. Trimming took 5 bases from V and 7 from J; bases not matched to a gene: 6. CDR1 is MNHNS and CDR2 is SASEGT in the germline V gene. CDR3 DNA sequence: TGTGCCAGCAGTACCGGGACAGGGGGCAAGAATGAGCAGTTCTTC. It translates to CASSTGTGGKNEQFF.

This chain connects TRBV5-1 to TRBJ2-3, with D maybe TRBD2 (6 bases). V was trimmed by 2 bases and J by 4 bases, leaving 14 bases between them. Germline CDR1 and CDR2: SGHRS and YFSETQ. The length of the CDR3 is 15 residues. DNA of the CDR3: TGCGCCAGCAGCTTCGCTCGGGAGCGGTCAGATACGCAGTATTTT. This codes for CASSFARERSDTQYF.

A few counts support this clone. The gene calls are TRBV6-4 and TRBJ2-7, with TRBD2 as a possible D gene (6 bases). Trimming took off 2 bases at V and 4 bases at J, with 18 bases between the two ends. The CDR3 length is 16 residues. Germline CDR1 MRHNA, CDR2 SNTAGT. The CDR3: CASSDGGDGQKYEQYF. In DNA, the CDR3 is TGTGCCAGCAGTGACGGAGGGGATGGGCAGAAATACGAGCAGTACTTC.

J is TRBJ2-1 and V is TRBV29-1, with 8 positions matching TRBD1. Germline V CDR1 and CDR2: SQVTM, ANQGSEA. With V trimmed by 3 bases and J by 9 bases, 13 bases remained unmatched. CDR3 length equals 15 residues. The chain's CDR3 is CSVDGQGLWSAEQFF. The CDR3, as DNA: TGCAGCGTTGACGGACAGGGTTTATGGTCTGCTGAGCAGTTCTTC.

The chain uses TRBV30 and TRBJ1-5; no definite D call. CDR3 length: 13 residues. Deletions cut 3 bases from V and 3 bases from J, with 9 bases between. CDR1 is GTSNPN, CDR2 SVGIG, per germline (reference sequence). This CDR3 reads CAWSGVFNQPQHF. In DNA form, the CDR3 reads TGTGCCTGGAGCGGGGTATTCAATCAGCCCCAGCATTTT.

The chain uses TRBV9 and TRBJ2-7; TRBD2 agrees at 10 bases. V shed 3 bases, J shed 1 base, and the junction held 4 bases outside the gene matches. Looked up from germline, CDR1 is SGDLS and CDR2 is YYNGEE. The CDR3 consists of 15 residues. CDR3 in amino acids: CASSAGLADSYEQYF. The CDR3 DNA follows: TGTGCCAGCAGCGCCGGACTAGCGGATTCCTACGAGCAGTACTTC.

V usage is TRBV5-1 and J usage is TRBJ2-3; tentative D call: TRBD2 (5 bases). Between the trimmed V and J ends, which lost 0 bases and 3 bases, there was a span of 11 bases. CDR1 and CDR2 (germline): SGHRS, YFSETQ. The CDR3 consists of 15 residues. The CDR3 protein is CASSLGHPGTDTQYF. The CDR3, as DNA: TGCGCCAGCAGCTTGGGGCATCCGGGGACAGATACGCAGTATTTT. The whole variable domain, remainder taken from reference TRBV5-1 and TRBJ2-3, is KAGVTQTPRYLIKTRGQQVTLSCSPISGHRSVSWYQQTPGQGLQFLFEYFSETQRNKGNFPGRFSGRQFSNSRSEMNVSTLELGDSALYLCASSLGHPGTDTQYFGPGTRLTVL.

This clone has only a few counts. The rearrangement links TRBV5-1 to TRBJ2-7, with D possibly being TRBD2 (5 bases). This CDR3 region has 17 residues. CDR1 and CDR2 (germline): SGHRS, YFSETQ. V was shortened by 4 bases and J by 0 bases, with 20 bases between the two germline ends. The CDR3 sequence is CASSPIISPGISYEQYF. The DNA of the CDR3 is TGCGCCAGCAGCCCGATAATCTCCCCCGGGATCTCCTACGAGCAGTACTTC.

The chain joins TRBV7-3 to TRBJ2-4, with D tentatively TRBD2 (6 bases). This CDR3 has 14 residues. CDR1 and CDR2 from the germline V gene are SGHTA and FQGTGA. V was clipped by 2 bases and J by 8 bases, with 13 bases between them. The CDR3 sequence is CASSLGGLKDIQYF. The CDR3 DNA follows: TGTGCCAGCAGCTTAGGAGGGTTGAAGGACATTCAGTACTTC. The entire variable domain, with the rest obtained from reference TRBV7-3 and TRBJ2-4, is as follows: GAGVSQTPSNKVTEKGKYVELRCDPISGHTALYWYRQSLGQGPEFLIYFQGTGAADDSGLPNDRFFAVRPEGSVSTLKIQRTERGDSAVYLCASSLGGLKDIQYFGAGTRLSVL.

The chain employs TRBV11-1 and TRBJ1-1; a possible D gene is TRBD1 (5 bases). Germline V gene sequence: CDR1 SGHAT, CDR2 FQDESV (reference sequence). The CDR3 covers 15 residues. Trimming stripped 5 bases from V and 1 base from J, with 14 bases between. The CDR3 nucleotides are TGTGCCAGCAGCCACTACAGGCGTCCGAACACTGAAGCTTTCTTT. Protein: CASSHYRRPNTEAFF. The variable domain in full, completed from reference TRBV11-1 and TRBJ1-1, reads EAEVAQSPRYKITEKSQAVAFWCDPISGHATLYWYRQILGQGPELLVQFQDESVVDDSQLPKDRFSAERLKGVDSTLKIQPAELGDSAMYLCASSHYRRPNTEAFFGQGTRLTVV.

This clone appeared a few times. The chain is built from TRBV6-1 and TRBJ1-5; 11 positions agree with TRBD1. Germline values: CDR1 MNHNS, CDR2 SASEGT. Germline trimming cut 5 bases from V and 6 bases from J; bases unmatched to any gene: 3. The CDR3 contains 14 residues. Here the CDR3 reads CASSWTGGSQPQHF. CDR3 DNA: TGTGCCAGCAGTTGGACAGGGGGCTCTCAGCCCCAGCATTTT.